This TCR beta chain appears in the sequencing data of a study of cytomegalovirus exposure and HLA in healthy donors. On this clone itself: Its antigen is still unknown.

Findings of the study overall: Using the classifier, cytomegalovirus status was reportedly diagnosed with high specificity and sensitivity.

This CDR3 has 12 residues. The germline V gene encodes CDR1 SNHLY and CDR2 FYNNEI. V was shortened by 7 bases and J by 3 bases, with 9 bases between the two germline ends. Assay used: immunoSEQ multiplex PCR; TCRdb lists only in-frame clones, some missing. The table shows some 250,000 clones, with almost 90% occurring only once. The material sequenced was PBMCs. V usage is TRBV2 and J usage is TRBJ1-1; D uncertain. The receptor was isolated from a woman aged 18-35 years in good health and CMV-seronegative. The CDR3 spells CASKELYTEAFF. Written as DNA, the CDR3 is TGTGCCAGCAAAGAGTTATACACTGAAGCTTTCTTT.